This T cell receptor beta chain was captured by sequencing in a study of blood T cell repertoires in COVID-19. Study summary: Donors in the United States, Italy and Spain gave samples during acute or convalescent COVID-19. PBMCs, B-cell-depleted T cells, or T cells provided the cDNA or gDNA that made up the material.

Per the study methods: Estimation of nucleated cell counts relied on the amplification of reference gene primers. Some clones are missing from TCRdb's copy, which holds only in-frame ones; the method was immunoSEQ multiplex PCR. V and J calls plus clone size are reproduced from that table; the DNA served to infer D and trimming. Here the sample spans over 65,000 clones, 90% being singletons. This clonotype was sampled from a human donor in a cohort sampled during active COVID-19. The sample comprised peripheral blood.

The chain's CDR3 is CASSLTSGASGANVLTF. CDR3 bases: TGTGCCAGCAGCTTGACTAGCGGGGCCTCTGGGGCCAACGTCCTGACTTTC. This chain connects TRBV7-9 to TRBJ2-6; 11 nucleotides match TRBD2. The CDR3 extends over 17 amino acids. Germline CDR1 is SEHNR and CDR2 is FQNEAQ (reference sequence). The V gene end was trimmed by 3 bases and the J gene end by 0 bases; junction bases not matched to a gene: 1.